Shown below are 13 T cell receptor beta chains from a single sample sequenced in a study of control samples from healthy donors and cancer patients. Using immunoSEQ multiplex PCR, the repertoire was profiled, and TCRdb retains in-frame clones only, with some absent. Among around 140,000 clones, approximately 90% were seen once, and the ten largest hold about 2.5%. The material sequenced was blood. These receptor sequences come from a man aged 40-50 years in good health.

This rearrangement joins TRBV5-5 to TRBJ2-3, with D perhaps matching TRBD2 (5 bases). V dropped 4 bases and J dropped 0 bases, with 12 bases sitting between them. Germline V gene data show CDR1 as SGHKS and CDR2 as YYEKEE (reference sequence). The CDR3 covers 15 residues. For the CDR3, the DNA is TGTGCCAGCAGCCGCGGACTGCCTAGCACAGATACGCAGTATTTT. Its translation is CASSRGLPSTDTQYF.

The CDR3 is CASSLRTGGMNEQFF. The CDR3 DNA reads as TGTGCCAGCAGCCTCCGGACAGGGGGAATGAATGAGCAGTTCTTC. The rearrangement links TRBV9 to TRBJ2-1; 10 bases fit TRBD1. The germline V gene has CDR1 SGDLS and CDR2 YYNGEE. The junction had 8 bases not matched to a gene; V was cut back by 4 bases and J by 7 bases. The CDR3 sequence is 15 residues long.

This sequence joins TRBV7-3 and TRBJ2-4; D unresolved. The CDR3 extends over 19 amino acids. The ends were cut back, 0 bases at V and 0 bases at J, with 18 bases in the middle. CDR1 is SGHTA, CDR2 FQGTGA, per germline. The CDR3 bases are TGTGCCAGCAGCTTAACCACCAGAAGGCCCGCCGCAGCCAAAAACATTCAGTACTTC. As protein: CASSLTTRRPAAAKNIQYF.

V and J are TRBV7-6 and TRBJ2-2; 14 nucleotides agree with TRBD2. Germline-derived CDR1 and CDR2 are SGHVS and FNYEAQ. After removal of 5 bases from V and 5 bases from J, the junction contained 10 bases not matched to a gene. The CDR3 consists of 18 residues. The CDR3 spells CASSRWTSGGIGTGELFF. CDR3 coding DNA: TGTGCCAGCAGCCGTTGGACTAGCGGGGGGATTGGTACCGGGGAGCTGTTTTTT.

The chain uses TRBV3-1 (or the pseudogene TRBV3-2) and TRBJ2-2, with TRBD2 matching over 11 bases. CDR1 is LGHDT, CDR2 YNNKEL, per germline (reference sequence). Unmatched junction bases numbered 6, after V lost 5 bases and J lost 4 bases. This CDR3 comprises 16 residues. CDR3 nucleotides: TGTGCCAGCAGCACCCCTAGCGGGGGGTCCACCGGGGAGCTGTTTTTT. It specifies CASSTPSGGSTGELFF.

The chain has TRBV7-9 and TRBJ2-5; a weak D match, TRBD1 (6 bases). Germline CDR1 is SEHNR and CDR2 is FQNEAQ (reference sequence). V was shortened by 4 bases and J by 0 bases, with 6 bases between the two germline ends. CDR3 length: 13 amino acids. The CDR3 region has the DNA TGTGCCAGCAGCTACAGGGACCAAGAGACCCAGTACTTC. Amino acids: CASSYRDQETQYF.

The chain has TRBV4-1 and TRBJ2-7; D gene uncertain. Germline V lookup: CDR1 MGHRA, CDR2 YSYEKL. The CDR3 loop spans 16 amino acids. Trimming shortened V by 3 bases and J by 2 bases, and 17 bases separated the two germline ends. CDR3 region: CASSHLTASKTYEQYF. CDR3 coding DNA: TGCGCCAGCAGCCATTTGACGGCTAGTAAAACCTACGAGCAGTACTTC.

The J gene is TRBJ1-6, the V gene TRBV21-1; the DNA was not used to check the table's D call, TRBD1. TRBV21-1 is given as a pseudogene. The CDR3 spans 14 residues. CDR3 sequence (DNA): TGTGCCAGCAGCAAGGGACAGTCCGATTCACCCCTCCACTTT. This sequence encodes CASSKGQSDSPLHF.

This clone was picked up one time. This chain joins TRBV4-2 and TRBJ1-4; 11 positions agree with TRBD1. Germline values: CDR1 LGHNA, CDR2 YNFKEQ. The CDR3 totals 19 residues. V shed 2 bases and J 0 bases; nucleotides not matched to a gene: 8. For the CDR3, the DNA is TGTGCCAGCAGCCAAAGGACAGGGGGCATTCCGGCAACTAATGAAAAACTGTTTTTT. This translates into CASSQRTGGIPATNEKLFF.

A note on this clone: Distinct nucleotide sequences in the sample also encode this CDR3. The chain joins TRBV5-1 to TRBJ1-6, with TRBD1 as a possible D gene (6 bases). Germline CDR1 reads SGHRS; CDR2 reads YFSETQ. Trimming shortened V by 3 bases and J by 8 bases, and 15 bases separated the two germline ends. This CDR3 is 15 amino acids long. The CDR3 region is CASSSGWGGDSPLHF. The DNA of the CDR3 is TGCGCCAGCAGCTCGGGTTGGGGGGGCGATTCACCCCTCCACTTT. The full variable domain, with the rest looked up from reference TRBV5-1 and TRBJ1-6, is KAGVTQTPRYLIKTRGQQVTLSCSPISGHRSVSWYQQTPGQGLQFLFEYFSETQRNKGNFPGRFSGRQFSNSRSEMNVSTLELGDSALYLCASSSGWGGDSPLHFGNGTRLTVT.

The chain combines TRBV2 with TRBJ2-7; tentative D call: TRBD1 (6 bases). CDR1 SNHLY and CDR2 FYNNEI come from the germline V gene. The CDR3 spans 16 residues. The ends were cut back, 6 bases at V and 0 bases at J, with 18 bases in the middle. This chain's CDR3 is CASRAQRQVSSYEQYF. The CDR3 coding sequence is TGTGCCAGCAGAGCACAAAGACAGGTTAGCTCCTACGAGCAGTACTTC.

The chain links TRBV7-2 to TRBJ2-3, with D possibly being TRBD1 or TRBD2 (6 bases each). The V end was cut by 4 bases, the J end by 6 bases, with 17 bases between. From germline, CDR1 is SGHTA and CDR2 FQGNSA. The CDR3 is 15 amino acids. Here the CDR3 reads CASSSRPTGRDTQYF. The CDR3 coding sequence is TGTGCCAGCAGCTCACGGCCTACAGGGAGGGATACGCAGTATTTT.

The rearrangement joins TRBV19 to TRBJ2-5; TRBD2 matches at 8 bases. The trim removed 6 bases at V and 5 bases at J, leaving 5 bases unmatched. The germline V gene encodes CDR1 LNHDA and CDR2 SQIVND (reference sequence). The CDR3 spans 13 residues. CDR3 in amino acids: CASSGGAVETQYF. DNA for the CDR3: TGTGCCAGTAGCGGGGGGGCCGTGGAGACCCAGTACTTC.